This T cell receptor (beta chain) was found in a study of OX40 agonist ivuxolimab in advanced cancers. Study-level background: Ivuxolimab was an agonistic, fully human IgG2 monoclonal antibody directed against OX40 (CD134), a costimulatory receptor. Intravenous ivuxolimab was administered to patients every 2 weeks at six dose levels: 0.01, 0.1, 0.3, 1.5, 3 and 10 mg/kg. Among the roughly 50 dose-escalation patients, around 19 had hepatocellular carcinoma, approximately 15 melanoma, 9 renal cell carcinoma and 9 head and neck cancer. The dose-escalation cohort was about 83% male with a mean age of roughly 62 years, ranging from 23 to 79. Patients were allowed to have had prior anti-PD-1, anti-PD-L1 or anti-CTLA-4 therapy, and roughly 40% of the dose-escalation patients had previously received checkpoint inhibitors. Partial responses were achieved by three dose-escalation patients, of whom one had hepatocellular carcinoma and two had cutaneous melanoma. Peripheral TCRbeta sequencing aimed to test whether ivuxolimab altered TCR sequence diversity and caused clonal T-cell expansion. The monotherapy dose-escalation portion (N of about 57 patients) of the phase I ivuxolimab trial is reported in the paper.

Patients with a history of autoimmune disease or receiving systemic immunosuppression were excluded from the trial. In every dose cohort, peripheral blood was drawn for TCR sequencing at baseline, cycle 4 day 1, and cycle 7 day 1. The samples were drawn from a first-in-human, open-label, multicenter phase I dose-escalation trial of ivuxolimab. Adults with locally advanced or metastatic head and neck squamous cell, hepatocellular, melanoma or renal cell carcinoma were enrolled in the trial. CD4+ and CD8+ T cells were sorted separately from peripheral blood before TCR sequencing. Relative to germline, V is missing 4 bases and J is missing 5 bases, with 4 bases of the junction outside any gene match. The CDR3 covers 16 residues, taking in both the cysteine and the phenylalanine. The kept DNA is CDR3 alone, 48 bases in frame from the first base. As encoded in the germline V gene, CDR1 is KGHSH while CDR2 is LQKENI.

Broader findings and caveats from the paper: At doses of 0.1 to 3.0 mg/kg, clonal expansion of both CD4+ and CD8+ blood T cells was observed from baseline to week 6. In partial responders in the 0.1-3.0 mg/kg groups, normalized peripheral clonal expansion was found to be among the lowest, especially among CD8+ T cells. Low levels of normalized T-cell clonal expansion were also seen in some nonresponding patients. After ivuxolimab, CD8+ T cells had more expanded clones than CD4+ T cells on average. The antigen specificity of the clonally expanded peripheral T cells was not determined.

Genomic DNA was isolated from the sorted cells so that the TCRbeta CDR3 region could be sequenced. TCRbeta CDR3 regions were sequenced using the immunoSEQ Assay. TCRdb obtained this table from immuneACCESS and retained in-frame rearrangements with V and J assigned. These tables miss some clones; where compared with another copy, unresolved V genes account for less than half of the shortfall, and the remainder is unexplained. Here the sample has tens of thousands of clones; around 89% occur a single time. Of the sample, approximately 10% is held by the ten largest clones. In the case of this clone: The antigen it binds to is not known. It has no much larger one-base neighbor in the sample; base qualities were not kept.

This specimen consisted of CD4+ or CD8+ T cells sorted from blood, obtained in a trial of the OX40 agonist ivuxolimab. The chain uses TRBV18 and TRBJ2-1; 14 bases in between match TRBD2. The receptor was derived from an adult with an advanced solid tumor such as melanoma, head and neck, liver or kidney cancer. The CDR3 corresponds to CASSLWTSGGNNEQFF. The DNA reads TGTGCCAGCTCACTCTGGACTAGCGGGGGGAACAATGAGCAGTTCTTC.